One T cell receptor (beta chain) is described in this entry. With random hexamers, reverse transcription was performed on about 0.45 to 1 ug of RNA. Via MiXCR, TCRdb re-called the immunoSEQ multiplex PCR reads, giving one row per CDR3 protein. The sample consists of about 290,000 distinct CDR3 sequences, approximately 85% of them appearing once. CDR3 length: 15 residues. Trimming left V 2 bases short and J 2 bases short, with 13 bases between. The V gene's germline CDR1 is SGHTA and CDR2 FQGNSA. The record originates from a study of CD8 T cells in Susac syndrome. Sequencing was done on a sample of CD8+ T cells from PBMCs. The source of this sequence is a human donor with multiple sclerosis. The rearrangement joins TRBV7-2 to TRBJ2-7, with no clear D. The CDR3 here is CASSLKDGSPYEQYF. DNA of the CDR3: TGTGCCAGCAGCTTAAAAGATGGCAGCCCCTACGAGCAGTACTTC.